A selection of T cell receptor beta chains follows, all from one sample in a study of OX40 agonist ivuxolimab in advanced cancers. The method was immunoSEQ multiplex PCR; TCRdb's version includes in-frame clones alone and lacks a portion of them. The sample carries about 45,000 clones, 85% to 90% recorded once. The starting material was CD4+ or CD8+ T cells sorted from blood, obtained in a trial of the OX40 agonist ivuxolimab. The receptors were sampled from an adult with an advanced solid tumor such as melanoma, head and neck, liver or kidney cancer. CDR3s include the opening cysteine and the closing phenylalanine or tryptophan. D genes are given only for firm matches. Expanded clones are given a class, and other clones once, few, many or no size at all.

size	V	length	D	J	CDR3	DNA
-	TRBV2	13	TRBD1	TRBJ1-3	CASRDRAGNTIYF	TGTGCCAGCAGAGACAGGGCTGGAAACACCATATATTTT
-	TRBV6-5	14	-	TRBJ1-4	CASSSRTRNEKLFF	TGTGCCAGCAGTTCAAGGACACGGAATGAAAAACTGTTTTTT
-	TRBV5-4	13	-	TRBJ1-3	CASSLASEDTIYF	TGTGCCAGCAGCTTGGCCAGCGAGGACACCATATATTTT
once	TRBV27	13	-	TRBJ1-1	CASSLRLVTEAFF	TGTGCCAGCAGTCTTCGGTTGGTCACTGAAGCTTTCTTT
-	TRBV7-2	18	TRBD1	TRBJ1-4	CASSLLPGQGVGNEKLFF	TGTGCCAGCAGCTTATTACCGGGACAGGGGGTTGGAAACGAAAAACTGTTTTTT
-	TRBV9	14	TRBD1	TRBJ1-2	CASSVAGTGFGYTF	TGTGCCAGCAGCGTAGCCGGGACAGGGTTTGGCTACACCTTC
-	TRBV11-2	15	TRBD1	TRBJ1-1	CASSPEGTANTEAFF	TGTGCCAGCAGCCCTGAGGGGACAGCGAACACTGAAGCTTTCTTT
-	TRBV19	13	-	TRBJ2-5	CASSIFEGETQYF	TGTGCCAGTAGTATTTTCGAGGGGGAGACCCAGTACTTC
-	TRBV27	14	TRBD1	TRBJ1-4	CASASGTGNEKLFF	TGTGCCAGCGCGTCCGGGACAGGGAATGAAAAACTGTTTTTT
-	TRBV5-1	14	TRBD1	TRBJ1-4	CASSQGQGSEKLFF	TGCGCCAGCAGCCAAGGACAGGGAAGCGAAAAACTGTTTTTT
-	TRBV6-1	13	-	TRBJ2-1	CASSERWRESTFF	TGTGCCAGCAGCGAAAGGTGGAGAGAAAGCACGTTCTTC
-	TRBV27	15	TRBD2	TRBJ2-3	CASRPGTSRRDTQYF	TGTGCCAGCAGACCCGGGACTAGCAGGCGAGATACGCAGTATTTT
-	TRBV5-1	15	-	TRBJ1-6	CASSSSGREGSPLHF	TGCGCCAGCAGCAGTTCCGGCAGGGAGGGTTCACCCCTCCACTTT
-	TRBV2	16	TRBD1	TRBJ2-7	CASSADRDRGGYEQYF	TGTGCCAGCAGCGCTGACCGGGACAGGGGAGGGTACGAGCAGTACTTC
-	TRBV6-1	13	-	TRBJ1-2	CASSEAGERGYTF	TGTGCCAGCAGTGAAGCAGGGGAGCGGGGCTACACCTTC
-	TRBV5-3	16	TRBD2	TRBJ2-1	CARSLLGLATYNEQFF	TGTGCCAGAAGCTTGTTGGGACTAGCGACCTACAATGAGCAGTTCTTC
-	TRBV7-9	11	-	TRBJ2-1	CASSLENEQFF	TGTGCCAGCAGCTTAGAGAATGAGCAGTTCTTC
-	TRBV7-3	15	-	TRBJ1-1	CASSLDSGVNTEAFF	TGTGCCAGCAGCTTGGACTCAGGGGTCAACACTGAAGCTTTCTTT
-	TRBV5-5	14	TRBD1	TRBJ1-2	CASSYPDRGDGYTF	TGTGCCAGCAGCTACCCGGACAGGGGAGACGGCTACACCTTC
-	TRBV4-1	12	-	TRBJ1-4	CASSQVHGKLFF	TGCGCCAGCAGCCAAGTTCATGGAAAACTGTTTTTT
-	TRBV18	14	-	TRBJ2-3	CASSSRPHGDTQYF	TGTGCCAGCTCATCTCGTCCGCACGGAGATACGCAGTATTTT
-	TRBV6-4	14	-	TRBJ2-5	CASSDSSRKETQYF	TGTGCCAGCAGTGACTCGAGCCGTAAAGAGACCCAGTACTTC
-	TRBV18	11	-	TRBJ1-6	CASSPGGPLHF	TGTGCCAGCTCACCGGGGGGACCCCTCCACTTT
once	TRBV19	14	-	TRBJ2-5	CASGQAQTQETQYF	TGTGCCAGTGGCCAGGCTCAGACCCAAGAGACCCAGTACTTC
-	TRBV29-1	14	-	TRBJ2-5	CSVEDRQGVWTQYF	TGCAGCGTTGAAGATAGGCAGGGTGTCTGGACCCAGTACTTC
-	TRBV18	14	-	TRBJ1-3	CASSPGLSGNTIYF	TGTGCCAGCTCGCCCGGACTCTCTGGAAACACCATATATTTT
once	TRBV27	18	TRBD2	TRBJ2-3	CASSLQSWASGRIDTQYF	TGTGCCAGCAGTTTACAATCCTGGGCTAGCGGGAGGATAGATACGCAGTATTTT
-	TRBV20-1	9	TRBD2	TRBJ2-3	CRAGDTQYF	TGCAGAGCGGGGGATACGCAGTATTTT
-	TRBV2	13	-	TRBJ2-1	CASTMNSYNEQFF	TGTGCCAGCACCATGAACTCCTACAATGAGCAGTTCTTC
-	TRBV7-9	15	-	TRBJ2-5	CASSRKGSGQETQYF	TGTGCCAGCAGTCGTAAGGGTAGCGGTCAAGAGACCCAGTACTTC
-	TRBV23-1	15	TRBD1	TRBJ2-7	CASSQQGQGSYEQYF	TGCGCCAGCAGTCAACAGGGACAGGGATCCTACGAGCAGTACTTC
-	TRBV27	13	-	TRBJ2-1	CASSLREYNEQFF	TGTGCCAGCAGTTTAAGGGAGTACAATGAGCAGTTCTTC
-	TRBV10-3	14	-	TRBJ2-5	CAISESTSGETQYF	TGTGCCATCAGTGAGTCTACCTCCGGGGAGACCCAGTACTTC
-	TRBV5-8	13	-	TRBJ2-2	CASSSGHTGELFF	TGTGCCAGCAGCTCGGGACACACCGGGGAGCTGTTTTTT
-	TRBV5-4	12	-	TRBJ1-2	CASSGVSNGYTF	TGTGCCAGCAGCGGGGTTAGTAATGGCTACACCTTC
-	TRBV28	16	-	TRBJ1-2	CATQFWRGGANYGYTF	TGTGCCACCCAGTTTTGGCGGGGGGGCGCAAACTATGGCTACACCTTC
-	TRBV4-1	16	-	TRBJ2-3	CASSPTWAVPADTQYF	TGCGCCAGCAGCCCCACGTGGGCTGTCCCTGCAGATACGCAGTATTTT
-	TRBV5-4	18	TRBD1	TRBJ2-3	CASSSGQGAAGATDTQYF	TGTGCCAGCAGCTCCGGACAGGGGGCAGCGGGGGCTACAGATACGCAGTATTTT
-	TRBV2	15	-	TRBJ2-2	CASRPDRSRTGELFF	TGTGCCAGCAGACCTGACAGGTCCCGAACCGGGGAGCTGTTTTTT
-	TRBV28	13	-	TRBJ1-1	CASSDTPNTEAFF	TGTGCCAGCAGTGATACACCGAACACTGAAGCTTTCTTT
-	TRBV4-2	13	TRBD1	TRBJ2-1	CASSLQGVNEQFF	TGTGCCAGCAGCCTACAGGGGGTGAATGAGCAGTTCTTC
-	TRBV15	13	-	TRBJ2-7	CATGDVSPYEQYF	TGTGCCACCGGGGACGTCTCCCCCTACGAGCAGTACTTC